The clone carrying this T cell receptor (beta chain) was counted a few times. Its antigen remains unknown. A J-beta primer mix and a sample-barcoded 5' primer were used in a second PCR of roughly 7 to 12 cycles. MiXCR was run by TCRdb on the 5' RACE reads, yielding one entry per CDR3 protein. The table has 920,000 or so distinct CDR3 sequences, 40% to 50% seen once. The data originate from a study of blood T cells in healthy people across ages. The overall study: For every two T cells, template switching captured about one barcoded beta molecule.

Regarding the study as a whole: Changes seen in expanded clonotypes were possibly confounded by donor CMV status left unknown.

The CDR3 loop spans 18 amino acids. Germline CDR1 and CDR2: DFQATT and SNEGSKA (reference sequence). V shed 2 bases and J 1 base; nucleotides not matched to a gene: 9. The sequencing input was blood. The V gene is TRBV20-1, the J gene TRBJ2-4, with 12 bases fitting TRBD2. The source of this sequence is a woman aged 60-70 years in good health. The CDR3 protein is CSARRTSGIEAAKNIQYF. For the CDR3, the DNA is TGCAGTGCTAGAAGGACTAGCGGGATCGAAGCGGCCAAAAACATTCAGTACTTC.